These 17 T cell receptor beta chains were all obtained from the same sample, sequenced in a study of blood T cell repertoires in COVID-19 (TCRdb year 2020). The library was built by means of the immunoSEQ multiplex PCR assay. Imported from immuneACCESS, the table was reduced by TCRdb to in-frame sequences with V and J called. These copies leave out some clones; in studies compared against another copy, an unresolved V gene accounts for under half, and the cause of the remainder is not known. The sample contains under 300,000 clones, around 85% of them found a single time. Together, the top ten hold 2.5% to 3.5% of the sample. Sequencing input: PBMCs or T cells enriched from blood (not recorded which). These receptors all come from a woman aged 40 to 50 with acute COVID-19.

This chain links TRBV6-5 with TRBJ1-3; no definite D call. The germline CDR1 and CDR2 sequences are MNHEY and SVGAGI. V was trimmed by 8 bases and J by 4 bases, leaving 6 bases between them. The CDR3 length is 11 residues. The CDR3 DNA reads as TGTGCCAGCTTAGCCGGAAACACCATATATTTT. Protein sequence: CASLAGNTIYF.

This rearrangement joins TRBV11-2 to TRBJ2-7; 7 bases align to TRBD1. CDR3 length: 14 residues. The junction had 5 bases not matched to a gene; V was cut back by 1 base and J by 5 bases. Germline V lookup: CDR1 SGHAT, CDR2 FQNNGV. The CDR3 DNA follows: TGTGCCAGCAGCTTAGGGTACAGGGGAGACGAGCAGTACTTC. This sequence encodes CASSLGYRGDEQYF.

The chain has TRBV12-3 or TRBV12-4 and TRBJ2-7; D may be TRBD1 (5 bases). This CDR3 contains 12 residues. Trimming shortened V by 5 bases and J by 3 bases, and 8 bases separated the two germline ends. Written as DNA, the CDR3 is TGTGCCAGCAGTCCAGGGTTCTACGAGCAGTACTTC. This translates into CASSPGFYEQYF.

This rearrangement joins TRBV5-1 to TRBJ1-1, with D tentatively TRBD1 (6 bases). The CDR3 is 15 residues long. Germline V CDR1 and CDR2: SGHRS, YFSETQ. V was clipped by 5 bases and J by 4 bases, with 18 bases between them. The DNA of the CDR3 is TGCGCCAGCAGGAACCAGGGGCGGACCGGCACTGAAGCTTTCTTT. This codes for CASRNQGRTGTEAFF.

V is TRBV11-2 and J is TRBJ2-1, with 13 bases identical to TRBD2. V shed 4 bases and J 10 bases; nucleotides not matched to a gene: 16. CDR1 is SGHAT, CDR2 FQNNGV, per germline. The CDR3 has 18 residues. The CDR3 is CASSYRPPTSGRGREQFF. CDR3 nucleotides: TGTGCCAGCAGCTATAGGCCCCCTACTAGCGGGAGGGGCCGGGAGCAGTTCTTC.

V and J are TRBV4-2 and TRBJ1-4; 9 bases align to TRBD1. CDR1 is LGHNA and CDR2 is YNFKEQ in the germline V gene. This CDR3 comprises 16 residues. The ends lost 3 bases at V and 7 bases at J; junction bases unmatched: 9. CDR3 protein: CASSQKILQGAEKLFF. CDR3 nucleotides: TGTGCCAGCAGCCAGAAGATACTACAGGGGGCTGAAAAACTGTTTTTT.

CDR3: CASSLPGLAGNTGELFF. The CDR3 nucleotides are TGTGCCAGCAGCTTACCCGGACTAGCGGGAAACACCGGGGAGCTGTTTTTT. The V and J genes are TRBV11-3 and TRBJ2-2; TRBD2 matches 12 bases. The junction had 3 bases not matched to a gene; V was cut back by 2 bases and J by 2 bases. The germline CDR1 and CDR2 sequences are SGHNT and YENEEA. CDR3 length: 17 amino acids.

CDR3: CASSIFGRPNEGGYTF. CDR3 DNA: TGTGCCAGTAGTATCTTCGGACGACCTAATGAGGGTGGCTACACCTTC. The rearrangement uses TRBV19 and TRBJ1-2; D call uncertain. Germline V gene data show CDR1 as LNHDA and CDR2 as SQIVND (reference sequence). Trimming removed 3 bases from V and 7 bases from J, with 21 bases in between. CDR3 length: 16 residues. The full variable domain, its missing parts supplied by reference TRBV19 and TRBJ1-2, is DGGITQSPKYLFRKEGQNVTLSCEQNLNHDAMYWYRQDPGQGLRLIYYSQIVNDFQKGDIAEGYSVSREKKESFPLTVTSAQKNPTAFYLCASSIFGRPNEGGYTFGSGTRLTVV.

The V call is TRBV6-5, the J call TRBJ1-5; D possibly corresponds to TRBD1 (5 bases). The CDR3 runs 15 residues. V lost 5 bases and J 6 bases, leaving 17 bases between the germline ends. Germline CDR1 reads MNHEY; CDR2 reads SVGAGI. CDR3: CASSPIAGLGQPQHF. DNA for the CDR3: TGTGCCAGCAGTCCTATAGCAGGGTTGGGTCAGCCCCAGCATTTT.

The chain uses TRBV7-9 and TRBJ2-1; 10 nucleotides match TRBD1. The CDR3 contains 17 residues. The junction had 7 bases not matched to a gene; V was cut back by 5 bases and J by 0 bases. CDR1 and CDR2 from the germline V gene are SEHNR and FQNEAQ (reference sequence). The CDR3 protein is CASSAGTGVSSYNEQFF. CDR3 DNA: TGTGCCAGCAGCGCCGGGACAGGGGTCAGCTCCTACAATGAGCAGTTCTTC.

This clone was picked up one time. J is TRBJ2-1 and V is TRBV6-5, with a weak D call TRBD1 (6 bases). Trimming cost V 6 bases and J 7 bases, with 16 bases left between them. The CDR3 sequence is 14 residues long. Germline values: CDR1 MNHEY, CDR2 SVGAGI. The CDR3 reads CASRTGNFVNEQFF. DNA of the CDR3: TGTGCCAGCAGAACAGGGAACTTCGTAAATGAGCAGTTCTTC.

The J gene is TRBJ2-1, the V gene TRBV7-3, with 9 nucleotides matching TRBD2. The CDR3 length is 15 residues. V was clipped by 2 bases and J by 9 bases; unmatched bases: 8. The germline CDR1 and CDR2 sequences are SGHTA and FQGTGA. The CDR3 region has the DNA TGTGCCAGCAGCTTAGCGGCTAGCGGGACTACTGAGCAGTTCTTC. It translates to CASSLAASGTTEQFF.

This clone was seen more than once but under ten times. This chain joins TRBV30 and TRBJ1-1; D remains ambiguous. Germline-derived CDR1 and CDR2 are GTSNPN and SVGIG (reference sequence). The CDR3 runs 14 residues. Trimming stripped 7 bases from V and 0 bases from J, with 15 bases between. CDR3 nucleotides: TGTGCCTCGTCCTCTGGGCACATGAACACTGAAGCTTTCTTT. It codes for CASSSGHMNTEAFF.

This clone was detected a few times. J is TRBJ2-7 and V is TRBV19; maybe TRBD1 (5 bases). V was shortened by 9 bases and J by 3 bases, with 15 bases between the two germline ends. Germline-derived CDR1 and CDR2 are LNHDA and SQIVND (reference sequence). This CDR3 spans 13 amino acids. The CDR3 sequence: CASRPADSYEQYF. CDR3 sequence (DNA): TGTGCCAGCCGTCCAGCAGACAGCTACGAGCAGTACTTC.

Of note for this clone: The germline gene is not matched at one end of the junction; a read error may be the cause. This chain links TRBV19 with TRBJ1-6; 7 nucleotides align to TRBD1. CDR3 length equals 16 residues. CDR1 and CDR2 from the germline V gene are LNHDA and SQIVND (reference sequence). The CDR3 DNA sequence: TGTACCAGTAGTACAAAGACAGGGAATTGGGGTTCACCCCTCCACTTT. Translating gives CTSSTKTGNWGSPLHF.

The chain carries TRBV5-6 and TRBJ1-2, with D perhaps matching TRBD1 (5 bases). This CDR3 region has 15 residues. V lost 4 bases to trimming and J lost 4 bases, with 17 bases between them. Germline assignment: CDR1 SGHDT and CDR2 YYEEEE. The CDR3 protein is CASSPNPGGSYGYTF. Here the CDR3 DNA reads TGTGCCAGCAGCCCAAACCCGGGGGGGTCCTATGGCTACACCTTC.

J is TRBJ1-5 and V is TRBV2, with a possible D match to TRBD1 (5 bases). CDR3 length: 13 amino acids. Germline V lookup: CDR1 SNHLY, CDR2 FYNNEI. The germline V and J ends were trimmed by 7 bases and 5 bases, with 12 bases remaining between them. The CDR3 reads CASTQGLDQPQHF. The CDR3 coding sequence is TGTGCCAGCACTCAGGGCTTGGATCAGCCCCAGCATTTT.